The 12 T cell receptor beta chains below come from one sample, sequenced in a study of cytomegalovirus exposure and HLA in healthy donors. The PCR used 60 Vbeta and 13 Jbeta primers. Profiling relied on immunoSEQ multiplex PCR, and the TCRdb table lists in-frame clones only, not all of them. The data contain around 180,000 clones, 65% to 80% of them singletons. The specimen was PBMCs. The receptors were gathered from a woman aged 40 to 50 in good health and CMV-seronegative.

In its sample, this clone was seen a few times. The rearrangement links TRBV6-6 to TRBJ1-2, with a weak D call TRBD1 (6 bases). From germline, CDR1 is MNHNY and CDR2 SVGAGI (reference sequence). This CDR3 comprises 13 residues. Trimming stripped 7 bases from V and 2 bases from J, with 11 bases between. CDR3 sequence: CASKIGQNYGYTF. In DNA form, the CDR3 reads TGTGCCAGCAAGATCGGACAGAACTATGGCTACACCTTC.

For the CDR3, the DNA is TGTGCCAGCAGTTACCTCCTCAGCTCTGGAAACACCATATATTTT. It encodes CASSYLLSSGNTIYF. V usage is TRBV6-6 and J usage is TRBJ1-3; D not resolved. Per the germline V gene, CDR1 is MNHNY and CDR2 is SVGAGI (reference sequence). The CDR3 is 15 amino acids. Trimming took 2 bases from V and 0 from J, leaving 8 bases between them.

This clone was recorded a few times. This sequence joins TRBV28 and TRBJ1-2, with 10 bases matching TRBD1. The J segment lost 8 bases and the V segment lost 1 base, leaving 10 bases of the junction unmatched. This CDR3 contains 16 residues. Germline loops: CDR1 MDHEN, CDR2 SYDVKM. CDR3 protein: CASSLSKTGTGVGYTF. CDR3 DNA sequence: TGTGCCAGCAGTTTATCGAAGACCGGGACAGGGGTCGGCTACACCTTC.

The chain combines TRBV9 with TRBJ2-3; tentatively, D is TRBD1 (5 bases). The germline V gene encodes CDR1 SGDLS and CDR2 YYNGEE. Trimming shortened V by 0 bases and J by 6 bases, and 11 bases separated the two germline ends. The CDR3 is made up of 14 amino acids. The DNA of the CDR3 is TGTGCCAGCAGCGTAGCGGACAACCCCGATACGCAGTATTTT. This codes for CASSVADNPDTQYF.

This clone was detected a few times. The chain is built from TRBV6-1 and TRBJ1-1, with D uncertain. Trimming removed 1 base at V and 11 bases at J, with 11 bases between. The CDR3 is made up of 12 amino acids. The germline gives CDR1 MNHNS, CDR2 SASEGT. In nucleotides, the CDR3 is TGTGCCAGCAGTGAAGTAGTGGTAACGGCTTTCTTT. This encodes CASSEVVVTAFF.

The rearrangement joins TRBV19 to TRBJ1-5; 8 positions agree with TRBD1. The CDR3 contains 15 residues. Germline lookup yields CDR1 LNHDA and CDR2 SQIVND (reference sequence). Unmatched junction bases numbered 11, after V lost 6 bases and J lost 7 bases. CDR3 loop: CASSQGQGAGQPQHF. The CDR3 bases are TGTGCCAGTAGCCAAGGGCAGGGGGCCGGGCAGCCCCAGCATTTT.

The chain is built from TRBV10-2 and TRBJ2-1; the match to TRBD2 covers 10 bases. The CDR3 has 18 amino acids. Germline values: CDR1 WSHSY, CDR2 SAAADI. With V trimmed by 2 bases and J by 0 bases, 7 bases remained unmatched. The CDR3 coding sequence is TGCGCCAGCAGTGAGAGGCCCGTAGCGGGGGGCTCCTACAATGAGCAGTTCTTC. Translating gives CASSERPVAGGSYNEQFF.

This clone was observed a handful of times. The V call is TRBV28, the J call TRBJ1-1; perhaps TRBD1 as D (5 bases). Germline V gene sequence: CDR1 MDHEN, CDR2 SYDVKM. The CDR3 has 13 residues. Between the trimmed V and J ends, which lost 3 bases and 5 bases, there was a span of 10 bases. The CDR3 is CASSFGRATEAFF. The CDR3 region has the DNA TGTGCCAGCAGTTTCGGCAGGGCTACTGAAGCTTTCTTT.

The V gene is TRBV30, the J gene TRBJ1-5; the D is unclear. V was cut by 1 base and J by 3 bases, with 13 bases left in between. CDR1 is GTSNPN and CDR2 is SVGIG in the germline V gene (reference sequence). CDR3 length: 15 amino acids. The CDR3 coding sequence is TGTGCCTGGAGTGCCCGGCGGGTGGTCAATCAGCCCCAGCATTTT. This sequence encodes CAWSARRVVNQPQHF.

The CDR3 is CASSLTSGVNEQFF. The CDR3 nucleotides are TGTGCCAGCAGCCTTACTAGCGGGGTCAATGAGCAGTTCTTC. The chain recombines TRBV5-6 with TRBJ2-1, with 10 positions matching TRBD2. The CDR3 is 14 amino acids. V lost 4 bases, J lost 6 bases, and 4 bases stayed unmatched. Germline CDR1 reads SGHDT; CDR2 reads YYEEEE. Drawing the rest from reference TRBV5-6 and TRBJ2-1, the complete variable domain is DAGVTQSPTHLIKTRGQQVTLRCSPKSGHDTVSWYQQALGQGPQFIFQYYEEEERQRGNFPDRFSGHQFPNYSSELNVNALLLGDSALYLCASSLTSGVNEQFFGPGTRLTVL.

Here the CDR3 reads CASSLGGGRGYTF. CDR3 DNA: TGTGCCAGCAGCTTGGGAGGGGGCCGTGGCTACACCTTC. The chain carries TRBV5-6 and TRBJ1-2; 7 positions match TRBD1. The CDR3 runs 13 residues. Germline V gives CDR1 SGHDT, CDR2 YYEEEE. V shed 0 bases and J 7 bases; nucleotides not matched to a gene: 3.

The chain recombines TRBV21-1 with TRBJ2-4; no DNA check was done on the table's D call, TRBD1. TRBV21-1 is a listed pseudogene. The CDR3 extends over 19 amino acids. This chain's CDR3 is CASSDAEGTRGFDKNIQYF. Written as DNA, the CDR3 is TGTGCCAGCAGCGATGCCGAGGGGACAAGGGGATTCGACAAAAACATTCAGTACTTC.